This is a list of T cell receptor beta chains from one sample in a study of technical replicates of blood from several donors. The repertoire was sequenced with immunoSEQ multiplex PCR; TCRdb's copy has only in-frame clones and lacks some. Among tens of thousands of clones listed, just under 95% were seen once. Sequenced material: T cells isolated from PBMCs. The receptor source for this set is a human donor in good health. CDR3s include the opening cysteine and the closing phenylalanine or tryptophan. A D gene is named only where the DNA matches it firmly. Size is omitted from some rows. Given values are once, few, many or a class for expanded clones.

CDR3 protein: CASTGLAGEHEQFF
CDR3 DNA: TGCGCCAGCACCGGACTAGCGGGAGAACATGAGCAGTTCTTC
V gene: TRBV10-2
D gene: TRBD2
J gene: TRBJ2-1
clone size: -

CDR3 protein: CASSLDFRAGGSNQPQHF
CDR3 DNA: TGTGCCAGCAGTTTGGACTTCAGGGCGGGGGGTAGCAATCAGCCCCAGCATTTT
V gene: TRBV28
D gene: -
J gene: TRBJ1-5
clone size: -

CDR3 protein: CASSVYGGANEQFF
CDR3 DNA: TGTGCCAGCAGCGTATACGGGGGGGCGAATGAGCAGTTCTTC
V gene: TRBV9
D gene: TRBD2
J gene: TRBJ2-1
clone size: once

CDR3 protein: CASREYNEQFF
CDR3 DNA: TGTGCCAGTAGGGAGTACAATGAGCAGTTCTTC
V gene: TRBV19
D gene: -
J gene: TRBJ2-1
clone size: -

CDR3 protein: CASSLYKAGSYNEQFF
CDR3 DNA: TGTGCCAGCAGTTTATACAAAGCGGGATCTTACAATGAGCAGTTCTTC
V gene: TRBV28
D gene: TRBD2
J gene: TRBJ2-1
clone size: -

CDR3 protein: CASSLWAEKLFF
CDR3 DNA: TGTGCCAGCAGTTTATGGGCTGAAAAACTGTTTTTT
V gene: TRBV28
D gene: -
J gene: TRBJ1-4
clone size: -

CDR3 protein: CASGQGGSLGGQETQYF
CDR3 DNA: TGTGCCAGCGGTCAAGGGGGCTCTCTAGGCGGGCAGGAGACCCAGTACTTC
V gene: TRBV11-3
D gene: TRBD1
J gene: TRBJ2-5
clone size: -

CDR3 protein: CASSFGRDDEQYF
CDR3 DNA: TGTGCCAGCAGTTTTGGGCGGGATGACGAGCAGTACTTC
V gene: TRBV7-9
D gene: -
J gene: TRBJ2-7
clone size: -

CDR3 protein: CSFSTGHLNTEAFF
CDR3 DNA: TGCAGCTTCTCAACGGGACACCTGAACACTGAAGCTTTCTTT
V gene: TRBV29-1
D gene: -
J gene: TRBJ1-1
clone size: -

CDR3 protein: CASSSDRGTEAFF
CDR3 DNA: TGCGCCAGCAGCTCAGACCGGGGAACTGAAGCTTTCTTT
V gene: TRBV5-1
D gene: -
J gene: TRBJ1-1
clone size: -

CDR3 protein: CSIGTSGSDGTQYF
CDR3 DNA: TGCAGCATAGGGACTAGCGGGTCTGATGGGACCCAGTACTTC
V gene: TRBV29-1
D gene: TRBD2
J gene: TRBJ2-5
clone size: -

CDR3 protein: CASSRLPGLAGPAYEQYF
CDR3 DNA: TGTGCCAGCAGTCGGCTACCGGGACTAGCTGGGCCCGCCTACGAGCAGTACTTC
V gene: TRBV27
D gene: TRBD2
J gene: TRBJ2-7
clone size: once

CDR3 protein: CASSLQWNTEAFF
CDR3 DNA: TGTGCCAGCTCACTTCAGTGGAACACTGAAGCTTTCTTT
V gene: TRBV18
D gene: -
J gene: TRBJ1-1
clone size: -

CDR3 protein: CASSERGQGSEKLFF
CDR3 DNA: TGTGCCAGCAGTGAAAGGGGACAGGGATCTGAAAAACTGTTTTTT
V gene: TRBV2
D gene: TRBD1
J gene: TRBJ1-4
clone size: -

CDR3 protein: CASSEMGQDNQPQHF
CDR3 DNA: TGTGCCAGCAGTGAGATGGGTCAGGACAATCAGCCCCAGCATTTT
V gene: TRBV2
D gene: -
J gene: TRBJ1-5
clone size: -

CDR3 protein: CASSSYREEGGGPRNEQFF
CDR3 DNA: TGTGCCAGCAGCTCTTACAGGGAGGAAGGGGGAGGGCCGCGGAATGAGCAGTTCTTC
V gene: TRBV11-2
D gene: -
J gene: TRBJ2-1
clone size: -

CDR3 protein: CASSLSRGGSEQYF
CDR3 DNA: TGTGCCAGCAGCTTGTCGCGGGGGGGCTCCGAGCAGTACTTC
V gene: TRBV5-4
D gene: TRBD2
J gene: TRBJ2-7
clone size: -

CDR3 protein: CATRLAAGPEKLFF
CDR3 DNA: TGTGCCACCAGACTTGCCGCGGGCCCTGAAAAACTGTTTTTT
V gene: TRBV15
D gene: -
J gene: TRBJ1-4
clone size: -

CDR3 protein: CASSSQGYGYTF
CDR3 DNA: TGTGCCAGCAGCTCACAGGGCTATGGCTACACCTTC
V gene: TRBV11-3
D gene: -
J gene: TRBJ1-2
clone size: few

CDR3 protein: CASSYRTGDTQYF
CDR3 DNA: TGTGCCAGCAGTTACCGGACAGGGGATACGCAGTATTTT
V gene: TRBV6-5
D gene: TRBD1
J gene: TRBJ2-3
clone size: -

CDR3 protein: CASSVTSGRSNEQFF
CDR3 DNA: TGTGCCAGCAGCGTAACTAGCGGGAGATCCAATGAGCAGTTCTTC
V gene: TRBV9
D gene: TRBD2
J gene: TRBJ2-1
clone size: -

CDR3 protein: CASSEGQAFSGNTIYF
CDR3 DNA: TGTGCCAGCAGTGAAGGACAGGCGTTCTCTGGAAACACCATATATTTT
V gene: TRBV2
D gene: -
J gene: TRBJ1-3
clone size: -

CDR3 protein: CASSLGANAFF
CDR3 DNA: TGTGCCAGCAGCTTGGGGGCGAATGCTTTCTTT
V gene: TRBV11-3
D gene: -
J gene: TRBJ1-1
clone size: -

CDR3 protein: CASSPTGTGSNQPQHF
CDR3 DNA: TGTGCCAGCAGTCCGACGGGGACAGGGTCTAATCAGCCCCAGCATTTT
V gene: TRBV2
D gene: TRBD1
J gene: TRBJ1-5
clone size: -

CDR3 protein: CASSLGLTGGNTDTQYF
CDR3 DNA: TGTGCCAGCAGCTTAGGATTGACGGGGGGGAACACAGATACGCAGTATTTT
V gene: TRBV7-9
D gene: TRBD2
J gene: TRBJ2-3
clone size: -

CDR3 protein: CASSRERNQPQHF
CDR3 DNA: TGTGCCAGCAGTCGGGAGAGAAATCAGCCCCAGCATTTT
V gene: TRBV6-1
D gene: -
J gene: TRBJ1-5
clone size: -

CDR3 protein: CASSVASGAEEGNIQYF
CDR3 DNA: TGTGCCAGCAGCGTAGCTTCAGGGGCCGAAGAGGGAAACATTCAGTACTTC
V gene: TRBV9
D gene: -
J gene: TRBJ2-4
clone size: once

CDR3 protein: CASSFSWKGGDQETQYF
CDR3 DNA: TGTGCCAGCAGCTTCAGTTGGAAAGGGGGGGACCAAGAGACCCAGTACTTC
V gene: TRBV7-8
D gene: -
J gene: TRBJ2-5
clone size: -

CDR3 protein: CASSLLGQGAYTGELFF
CDR3 DNA: TGTGCCAGCAGTTTATTGGGCCAGGGGGCTTACACCGGGGAGCTGTTTTTT
V gene: TRBV27
D gene: TRBD1
J gene: TRBJ2-2
clone size: -

CDR3 protein: CASSWSRPAGGTGETQYF
CDR3 DNA: TGCGCCAGCAGTTGGTCACGGCCAGCGGGAGGAACGGGTGAGACCCAGTACTTC
V gene: TRBV10-2
D gene: TRBD2
J gene: TRBJ2-5
clone size: -

CDR3 protein: CASSYSVDRGEKAFF
CDR3 DNA: TGTGCCAGCAGTTACTCTGTGGACAGGGGGGAAAAAGCTTTCTTT
V gene: TRBV6-6
D gene: TRBD1
J gene: TRBJ1-1
clone size: -

CDR3 protein: CASRAGQGPYEQYF
CDR3 DNA: TGTGCCAGCAGGGCCGGACAGGGTCCCTACGAGCAGTACTTC
V gene: TRBV28
D gene: TRBD1
J gene: TRBJ2-7
clone size: -

CDR3 protein: CAWSVRDRMLLGTF
CDR3 DNA: TGTGCCTGGAGTGTAAGGGACAGGATGCTGTTAGGCACCTTC
V gene: TRBV30
D gene: TRBD1
J gene: TRBJ1-2
clone size: -

CDR3 protein: CATRTENTEAFF
CDR3 DNA: TGTGCCACCAGAACAGAAAACACTGAAGCTTTCTTT
V gene: TRBV15
D gene: -
J gene: TRBJ1-1
clone size: -

CDR3 protein: CASSLWKGQAKNIQYF
CDR3 DNA: TGTGCCAGCAGTTTATGGAAAGGACAGGCTAAAAACATTCAGTACTTC
V gene: TRBV28
D gene: TRBD1
J gene: TRBJ2-4
clone size: -

CDR3 protein: CASSKSSLEHEQYF
CDR3 DNA: TGTGCCAGCAGTAAGAGCAGTCTAGAACACGAGCAGTACTTC
V gene: TRBV6-1
D gene: -
J gene: TRBJ2-7
clone size: once

CDR3 protein: CASSQARVTYNSPLHF
CDR3 DNA: TGTGCCAGCAGCCAAGCGAGGGTGACGTATAATTCACCCCTCCACTTT
V gene: TRBV4-2
D gene: -
J gene: TRBJ1-6
clone size: -

CDR3 protein: CASSAQGTAFTGELFF
CDR3 DNA: TGTGCCAGCAGTGCCCAGGGGACAGCATTCACCGGGGAGCTGTTTTTT
V gene: TRBV6-6
D gene: TRBD1
J gene: TRBJ2-2
clone size: -

CDR3 protein: CASSHPSNLAGVTNEQFF
CDR3 DNA: TGCGCCAGCAGCCACCCGAGCAATCTAGCGGGAGTGACCAATGAGCAGTTCTTC
V gene: TRBV4-1
D gene: TRBD2
J gene: TRBJ2-1
clone size: once

CDR3 protein: CASSPRLSRYNEQFF
CDR3 DNA: TGTGCCAGCAGCCCTAGACTTAGTCGATACAATGAGCAGTTCTTC
V gene: TRBV7-9
D gene: -
J gene: TRBJ2-1
clone size: -

CDR3 protein: CASSPGLPWGDTQYF
CDR3 DNA: TGTGCCAGCAGCCCGGGACTTCCTTGGGGGGATACGCAGTATTTT
V gene: TRBV6-5
D gene: -
J gene: TRBJ2-3
clone size: -

CDR3 protein: CSVDRGPHEQYF
CDR3 DNA: TGCAGCGTTGACAGGGGGCCCCACGAGCAGTACTTC
V gene: TRBV29-1
D gene: TRBD1
J gene: TRBJ2-7
clone size: -

CDR3 protein: CASSRKTSESYEQYF
CDR3 DNA: TGTGCCAGCAGCCGGAAGACTAGCGAAAGCTACGAGCAGTACTTC
V gene: TRBV4-2
D gene: TRBD2
J gene: TRBJ2-7
clone size: once

CDR3 protein: CASSGFRPDTEAFF
CDR3 DNA: TGTGCCAGCAGTGGGTTTCGTCCGGACACTGAAGCTTTCTTT
V gene: TRBV2
D gene: -
J gene: TRBJ1-1
clone size: -

CDR3 protein: CASTALAGGQPQHF
CDR3 DNA: TGTGCCAGTACGGCATTAGCGGGGGGTCAGCCCCAGCATTTT
V gene: TRBV19
D gene: -
J gene: TRBJ1-5
clone size: -